This T cell receptor (beta chain) derives from a study of blood T cells in healthy people across ages. Notes on the study in general: It was not known whether donors were CMV positive (a possible confounder of expanded clonotype changes).

Turning to this clonotype: Its antigen is not identified.

CDR1 LGHNA and CDR2 YNFKEQ come from the germline V gene. The CDR3 consists of 14 residues. V was clipped by 0 bases and J by 7 bases, with 12 bases between them. Alongside a J-beta primer mix, a sample-barcoded 5' primer served in a second PCR lasting about 6 to 11 cycles. Sequencing recovered at least 2.5 million CDR3-containing paired-end reads from each sample. From the 5' RACE reads, TCRdb called clonotypes with MiXCR, one entry per CDR3 protein. The table has about a million distinct CDR3 sequences, roughly two fifths seen once; the top ten hold roughly 13%. The chain couples TRBV4-2 to TRBJ1-2; D is ambiguous. The material sequenced was blood. This receptor was obtained from a man younger than 35 in good health. This CDR3 is CASSQENILGGYTF. CDR3 nucleotide sequence: TGTGCCAGCAGCCAAGAAAATATATTGGGTGGCTACACCTTC.